These 19 T cell receptor beta chains share one sample of origin, sequenced in a study of neurological immune-mediated disorders. TCRdb called the 5' RACE reads again in MiXCR, with one record for every CDR3 protein. The sample lists 60,000 to 85,000 distinct CDR3 sequences, roughly 5.5% occurring once. The sequencing sample was made of PBMCs. These receptors originate from a man aged 18-30 years with multiple sclerosis.

For this clonotype: At one end the junction does not follow the germline gene, possibly because of a read error. The rearrangement uses TRBV5-1 and TRBJ1-6; TRBD1 might be the D (6 bases). The CDR3 spans 13 residues. From germline, CDR1 is SGHRS and CDR2 YFSETQ. CDR3 nucleotides: TGCGCCAGCAGCTTGGGAGGGGGTTCACCCCTCAACTTT. As protein: CASSLGGGSPLNF.

The table lists this clonotype with many counts. This sequence joins TRBV5-1 and TRBJ1-6; D is perhaps TRBD1 (5 bases). This CDR3 is built from 14 residues. Germline CDR1 and CDR2: SGHRS and YFSETQ. The ends were cut back, 0 bases at V and 6 bases at J, with 7 bases in the middle. The CDR3 reads CASSLGQLNSPLHF. For the CDR3, the DNA is TGCGCCAGCAGCTTGGGACAGCTTAATTCACCCCTCCACTTT.

This clonotype was counted many times. The J gene is TRBJ2-1, the V gene TRBV24-1, with 8 bases identical to TRBD2. V was pared by 3 bases and J by 4 bases, with 10 bases of the junction left unmatched. Germline CDR1 is KGHDR and CDR2 is SFDVKD. The CDR3 covers 17 residues. The chain's CDR3 is CATSDPRAGLGYNEQFF. The CDR3 coding sequence is TGTGCCACCAGTGATCCTCGGGCGGGACTAGGATACAATGAGCAGTTCTTC.

The sample holds many counts of this clonotype. The CDR3 coding sequence is TGTGCCAGCAGCTCAGCCCCCTACGAGCAGTACTTC. This translates into CASSSAPYEQYF. The rearrangement uses TRBV5-5 and TRBJ2-7, with D uncertain. The V and J ends lost 3 bases and 2 bases respectively, with 6 bases between them. Per the germline V gene, CDR1 is SGHKS and CDR2 is YYEKEE (reference sequence). This CDR3 spans 12 amino acids.

This clonotype was recorded at least ten times. The CDR3 DNA is TGCGCCAGCAGCCCCCCTCTTAGCGGGGGGGTTAGCACAGATACGCAGTATTTT. Amino acid sequence: CASSPPLSGGVSTDTQYF. The chain links TRBV5-1 to TRBJ2-3, with TRBD2 identical over 11 bases. The CDR3 is 18 amino acids. Trimming took 4 bases from V and 0 from J; bases not matched to a gene: 10. CDR1 and CDR2 (germline): SGHRS, YFSETQ.

This clonotype has at least ten counts. CDR3 nucleotide sequence: TGTGCCAGCAGTGGGCTAGCGGGGGTCAATGAGCAGTTCTTC. Residues: CASSGLAGVNEQFF. This chain connects TRBV2 to TRBJ2-1, with 10 bases lining up with TRBD2. The CDR3 sequence is 14 residues long. Germline V gene data show CDR1 as SNHLY and CDR2 as FYNNEI. V lost 4 bases, J lost 6 bases, and 3 bases stayed unmatched.

This clonotype occurred many times. The chain combines TRBV20-1 with TRBJ2-3; TRBD2 agrees at 8 bases. J was trimmed by 4 bases and V by 5 bases; bases with no gene match: 11. Germline V gives CDR1 DFQATT, CDR2 SNEGSKA (reference sequence). The CDR3 consists of 15 residues. The CDR3 DNA follows: TGCAGTGCTCCCGCCCGGGGGGGAGGTGCAGATACGCAGTATTTT. Its translation: CSAPARGGGADTQYF.

This clonotype came up many times. The chain couples TRBV20-1 to TRBJ2-2; D unresolved. Per the germline V gene, CDR1 is DFQATT and CDR2 is SNEGSKA (reference sequence). The CDR3 runs 15 residues. V dropped 0 bases and J dropped 6 bases, with 14 bases sitting between them. The CDR3 sequence: CSARELGQPPGELFF. Here the CDR3 DNA reads TGCAGTGCTAGAGAACTTGGCCAACCCCCCGGGGAGCTGTTTTTT.

This clonotype was observed many times. V gene TRBV15 combines with J gene TRBJ1-4; no definite D call. Germline V CDR1 and CDR2: LNHNV, YYDKDF (reference sequence). With 0 bases removed from V and 5 bases from J, the gap between germline ends came to 4 bases. CDR3 length equals 13 residues. CDR3 DNA sequence: TGTGCCACCAGCAGAGAGCCGAATGAAAAACTGTTTTTT. Translation gives CATSREPNEKLFF.

The rearrangement links TRBV10-1 to TRBJ2-2; no firm D call. Deletions cut 4 bases from V and 2 bases from J, with 17 bases between. The CDR3 totals 17 residues. Germline-derived CDR1 and CDR2 are WNHNN and SYGVQD (reference sequence). CDR3 loop: CASSGITAYANTGELFF. The CDR3, as DNA: TGCGCCAGCAGTGGAATTACAGCGTATGCTAACACCGGGGAGCTGTTTTTT.

The gene calls are TRBV18 and TRBJ2-3, with TRBD2 as a possible D gene (5 bases). Germline V lookup: CDR1 KGHSH, CDR2 LQKENI. Trimming stripped 3 bases from V and 1 base from J, with 17 bases between. The CDR3 spans 17 residues. CDR3 loop: CASSPLPGRGGTDTQYF. The DNA for the CDR3 is TGTGCCAGCTCACCTCTGCCCGGCCGGGGTGGCACAGATACGCAGTATTTT.

This clonotype was found many times. This chain connects TRBV9 to TRBJ2-3; the D call may be TRBD1 or TRBD2 (6 bases each). The CDR3 extends over 16 amino acids. Germline-derived CDR1 and CDR2 are SGDLS and YYNGEE. Trimming took off 0 bases at V and 2 bases at J, with 13 bases between the two ends. CDR3 sequence (DNA): TGTGCCAGCAGCGTAGGGTCGGGGGCCACCACAGATACGCAGTATTTT. This encodes CASSVGSGATTDTQYF.

This clonotype has at least ten counts. This may stem from a read error, because a much larger clone lies one nucleotide away. This sequence joins TRBV20-1 and TRBJ2-4; a weak D match, TRBD1 (5 bases). Germline V gene lookup returns CDR1 DFQATT and CDR2 SNEGSKA (reference sequence). This CDR3 is built from 12 residues. CDR3 in DNA: TGCAGTGCTAGGGTGACAGAAAAAATTCAGTACTTC. This encodes CSARVTEKIQYF.

This clonotype has ten or more counts. The chain links TRBV6-4 to TRBJ2-3; 8 positions agree with TRBD2. Germline V gene sequence: CDR1 MRHNA, CDR2 SNTAGT. This CDR3 is 15 amino acids long. Trimming cost V 0 bases and J 1 base; bases outside gene matches: 0. The CDR3 region is CASSDSSGGTDTQYF. CDR3 sequence (DNA): TGTGCCAGCAGTGACTCTAGCGGGGGCACAGATACGCAGTATTTT.

This clonotype has at least ten counts. V and J are TRBV5-1 and TRBJ2-7; D gene unclear. CDR1 is SGHRS and CDR2 is YFSETQ in the germline V gene. This CDR3 is 13 amino acids long. Trimming took off 0 bases at V and 4 bases at J, with 8 bases between the two ends. CDR3 residues: CASSLVPVYEQYF. CDR3 sequence (DNA): TGCGCCAGCAGCTTGGTTCCCGTTTACGAGCAGTACTTC.

This clonotype has a count of ten or more. This chain links TRBV6-6 with TRBJ1-4; 8 bases line up with TRBD1. V lost 4 bases, J lost 4 bases, and 5 bases stayed unmatched. Germline values: CDR1 MNHNY, CDR2 SVGAGI (reference sequence). The CDR3 runs 15 residues. As DNA, the CDR3 is TGTGCCAGCAGTTCCCTGACAGGGGTTAATGAAAAACTGTTTTTT. It is translated as CASSSLTGVNEKLFF.

This clonotype is labeled medium-sized. The rearrangement links TRBV5-1 to TRBJ2-3, with TRBD1 as a possible D gene (6 bases). The germline V and J ends were trimmed by 3 bases and 6 bases, with 11 bases remaining between them. CDR3 length equals 13 residues. The germline V gene encodes CDR1 SGHRS and CDR2 YFSETQ. The CDR3 region is CASSYWGRDTQYF. The CDR3 DNA reads as TGCGCCAGCAGCTACTGGGGGCGGGATACGCAGTATTTT.

This clonotype showed up many times. The rearrangement uses TRBV20-1 and TRBJ1-6, with TRBD1 identical over 7 bases. Germline V gene data show CDR1 as DFQATT and CDR2 as SNEGSKA (reference sequence). V lost 5 bases and J lost 5; bases outside the gene matches: 6. The CDR3 has 14 residues. This CDR3 reads CSAPRGGNNSPLHF. The CDR3 nucleotides read TGCAGTGCTCCCAGGGGGGGGAATAATTCACCCCTCCACTTT.

In regard to this clonotype: This may be a read error: a much more frequent sequence differs by one nucleotide. V gene TRBV5-1 combines with J gene TRBJ1-2; D uncertain. CDR1 and CDR2 from the germline V gene are SGHRS and YFSETQ. The CDR3 is 14 amino acids. The CDR3: CASGEDQANYGHTF. The CDR3 nucleotides read TGCGCCAGCGGAGAGGATCAAGCTAACTATGGCCACACCTTC.